The sample holds many counts of the clone carrying this TCR beta chain. Its matching antigen is unknown. Unique molecular identifiers were incorporated when the TCRbeta library was constructed. MiXCR, applied by TCRdb to the PCR reads, yields one record per CDR3 protein. The data contain about 980,000 distinct CDR3 sequences, about 29% of them seen just once; the ten biggest clones take up 28%. From germline, CDR1 is PRHDT and CDR2 FYEKMQ (reference sequence). The CDR3 runs 12 residues. The germline V and J ends were trimmed by 3 bases and 5 bases, with 8 bases remaining between them. These data are taken from a study of T-cell reconstitution after alpha-beta-depleted transplantation in children. General study results and limits: Fresh T-cell production supplied most of the T-cell counts and diversity seen one year after transplant. High day-60 TCRbeta diversity in some patients came from surviving recipient T cells and thymic progenitors. Where alpha-beta T cells came from about two months after transplant was reportedly several hundred expanded graft clones.

The chain recombines TRBV13 with TRBJ2-7; D not certain. This material consisted of PBMCs, mostly from graft donor cells, taken 360 days after TCRalphabeta/CD19-depleted stem cell transplant. This TCR was sampled from a boy younger than two who had a stem cell transplant for SCID, so the T cells may come from the graft donor. The CDR3 sequence: CASSLLAHEQYF. CDR3 nucleotide sequence: TGTGCCAGCAGCTTGTTGGCCCACGAGCAGTACTTC. The full variable domain, in which reference TRBV13 and TRBJ2-7 provide the parts outside the CDR3, is AAGVIQSPRHLIKEKRETATLKCYPIPRHDTVYWYQQGPGQDPQFLISFYEKMQSDKGSIPDRFSAQQFSDYHSELNMSSLELGDSALYFCASSLLAHEQYFGPGTRLTVT.